This TCR beta chain was recovered during a study of blood T cell repertoires in COVID-19. Study-wide context: Material from acute and convalescent COVID-19 was sourced from the United States, Italy and Spain. Nucleic acid was either cDNA or gDNA, and it came from T cells, B-cell-depleted T cells, or PBMCs.

Original processing methods: Reference gene primer amplification gave estimated nucleated cell counts. The protocol was immunoSEQ multiplex PCR, while the TCRdb copy is restricted to in-frame clones and leaves out a portion. Clone size and the V and J calls come from that table; the DNA yielded D and trimming. The sample has some 170,000 clones, 80% to 90% seen once. Germline V gene lookup returns CDR1 LNHDA and CDR2 SQIVND (reference sequence). The CDR3 sequence is 17 residues long. V shed 1 base and J shed 1 base, with 17 bases lying between them. Sequencing was performed on peripheral blood. V usage is TRBV19 and J usage is TRBJ2-7; weak D call: TRBD2 (5 bases). The TCR was taken from a woman aged 80 or older with acute or convalescent COVID-19. The CDR3 nucleotides read TGTGCCAGTAGTATAGCAGGCGCGGGCGTTGGATCCTACGAGCAGTACTTC. Protein: CASSIAGAGVGSYEQYF.